Below are 30 T cell receptor beta chains sequenced from a single sample in a study of T-cell reconstitution after alpha-beta-depleted transplantation in children listed by TCRdb under 2016. The study at large found these results: Over subsequent months, a decline in hyperexpanded clone frequencies was noted, and after one year, T-cell counts and TCRbeta diversity were mostly ascribed to newly produced T cells.

No cognate antigen is known for these TCRs. Explained via the paper, the treatment or condition label denotes: allogeneic hematopoietic cell transplantation with graft depleted of TCRalphabeta T cells and CD19 B cells. Receptors were amplified or captured by PCR. Sequenced on an Illumina HiSeq 2500. To normalize quantification of the TCRbeta repertoire, the TCR libraries were built with molecular barcoding that relied on unique molecular identifiers. TCRdb ran its own pipeline on the public reads, namely fastp trimming at Q25 and MiXCR clone calling, and kept in-frame beta chains. Under each unique CDR3 protein, matching rows form one entry showing the most common genes and DNA. The sample records around 270,000 distinct CDR3 sequences, over 7.5% of which are singletons. Around 9.8% of the sample is held by the ten biggest clonotypes. Specimen: peripheral blood, collected 360 days after TCRalphabeta/CD19-depleted stem cell transplant. The receptors stem from a female patient aged 2-9 years who had a stem cell transplant for Fanconi anemia, so the T cells may come from the graft donor.

This clonotype was counted ten times or more. This chain uses TRBV7-6 with TRBJ1-3, with 7 bases that match TRBD1. The V gene's germline CDR1 is SGHVS and CDR2 FNYEAQ. V trimming: 4 bases; J trimming: 4 bases; junction bases outside the gene matches: 7. CDR3 length: 15 amino acids. The CDR3 protein is CASSSRQGEGNTIYF. The CDR3 coding sequence is TGTGCCAGCAGCTCGCGACAGGGCGAAGGAAACACCATATATTTT.

This clonotype was found many times. The J gene is TRBJ2-1, the V gene TRBV11-1; D is ambiguous. Per germline, CDR1 SGHAT and CDR2 FQDESV (reference sequence). Trimming left V 4 bases short and J 3 bases short, with 7 bases between. CDR3 size: 13 residues. CDR3 bases: TGTGCCAGCAGCTCGTCGATCTACAATGAGCAGTTCTTC. Protein sequence: CASSSSIYNEQFF.

This clonotype has a handful of counts. The chain combines TRBV20-1 with TRBJ1-1; perhaps TRBD1 as D (5 bases). Germline V gene data show CDR1 as DFQATT and CDR2 as SNEGSKA (reference sequence). The CDR3 is made up of 12 amino acids. V was clipped by 5 bases and J by 11 bases, with 18 bases between them. CDR3 nucleotides: TGCAGTGCTTCGGGGGGGGTTGGTGTGGCTTTCTTT. Its protein product is CSASGGVGVAFF.

In its sample, this clonotype was seen many times. The chain recombines TRBV5-1 with TRBJ1-4; perhaps TRBD1 as D (6 bases). This CDR3 region has 14 residues. V lost 4 bases to trimming and J lost 7 bases, with 14 bases between them. Germline V gene lookup returns CDR1 SGHRS and CDR2 YFSETQ. The CDR3: CASSPTGSREKLFF. CDR3 DNA sequence: TGCGCCAGCAGCCCCACAGGGTCTCGTGAAAAACTGTTTTTT. The variable domain in full, completed from reference TRBV5-1 and TRBJ1-4, reads KAGVTQTPRYLIKTRGQQVTLSCSPISGHRSVSWYQQTPGQGLQFLFEYFSETQRNKGNFPGRFSGRQFSNSRSEMNVSTLELGDSALYLCASSPTGSREKLFFGSGTQLSVL.

This clonotype was counted a few times. This chain joins TRBV6-5 and TRBJ1-2, with D tentatively TRBD1 (6 bases). V was pared by 0 bases and J by 2 bases, with 13 bases between. This CDR3 has 16 amino acids. Looked up from germline, CDR1 is MNHEY and CDR2 is SVGAGI. CDR3 nucleotides: TGTGCCAGCAGTTACTCGGTAGGGGGGAGGAACTATGGCTACACCTTC. This translates into CASSYSVGGRNYGYTF.

The chain is built from TRBV5-1 and TRBJ1-2; 7 nucleotides match TRBD1. The V and J ends lost 1 base and 7 bases, in that order; junction bases with no gene match: 4. This CDR3 has 13 residues. Germline CDR1 reads SGHRS; CDR2 reads YFSETQ. DNA of the CDR3: TGCGCCAGCAGCTTGTCAGGACAGGCTGGCTACACCTTC. Amino acids: CASSLSGQAGYTF.

This clonotype was detected many times. The V and J genes are TRBV6-5 and TRBJ1-1; D ambiguous. Per germline, CDR1 MNHEY and CDR2 SVGAGI. The V end lost 3 bases, the J end lost 3 bases, and 11 bases lay between the germline ends. The CDR3 length is 14 residues. CDR3 amino acids: CASSYQGFDTEAFF. The DNA for the CDR3 is TGTGCCAGCAGTTATCAAGGGTTTGACACTGAAGCTTTCTTT.

This clonotype has at least ten counts. The chain recombines TRBV10-1 with TRBJ2-3; a weak D match, TRBD1 (6 bases). This CDR3 spans 15 amino acids. Deletions cut 4 bases from V and 5 bases from J, with 16 bases between. From germline, CDR1 is WNHNN and CDR2 SYGVQD (reference sequence). The CDR3 loop is CASSGWGPHEDTQYF. CDR3 nucleotides: TGCGCCAGCAGTGGATGGGGGCCTCATGAAGATACGCAGTATTTT.

This clonotype was counted a few times. The V and J genes are TRBV5-1 and TRBJ2-5; D might be TRBD1 (5 bases). Germline V gene data show CDR1 as SGHRS and CDR2 as YFSETQ. CDR3 size: 14 residues. Trimming took off 0 bases at V and 1 base at J, with 7 bases between the two ends. Here the CDR3 DNA reads TGCGCCAGCAGCTTGGGGGGCATCCAAGAGACCCAGTACTTC. It translates to CASSLGGIQETQYF.

This clonotype was seen more than once but under ten times. The chain recombines TRBV2 with TRBJ2-1, with D perhaps matching TRBD2 (5 bases). Trimming took 4 bases from V and 9 from J, leaving 10 bases between them. CDR3 length: 12 amino acids. CDR1 and CDR2 (germline): SNHLY, FYNNEI. CDR3 bases: TGTGCCAGCAGTGGAGGAGGCAGTGAGCAGTTCTTC. Translating it yields CASSGGGSEQFF.

This clonotype was seen just once. A much larger clonotype is one base distant, so this may be a read error. This rearrangement joins TRBV7-3 to TRBJ2-6; TRBD1 aligns across 7 bases. The germline gives CDR1 SGHTA, CDR2 FQGTGA. The junction had 1 base not matched to a gene; V was cut back by 3 bases and J by 2 bases. There are 15 residues in the CDR3. This CDR3 reads CASSFTGAGANVLTF. Here the CDR3 DNA reads TGTGCCAGCAGCTTTACAGGGGCTGGGGCCAACGTCCTGACTTTC. The whole variable domain, filled in from reference TRBV7-3 and TRBJ2-6, reads GAGVSQTPSNKVTEKGKYVELRCDPISGHTALYWYRQSLGQGPEFLIYFQGTGAADDSGLPNDRFFAVRPEGSVSTLKIQRTERGDSAVYLCASSFTGAGANVLTFGAGSRLTVL.

In this sample, this clonotype turned up a few times. The chain employs TRBV6-5 and TRBJ1-6; D is uncertain. The germline gives CDR1 MNHEY, CDR2 SVGAGI. This CDR3 contains 18 residues. The V end was cut by 2 bases, the J end by 0 bases, with 14 bases between. As DNA, the CDR3 is TGTGCCAGCAGTTACGGTCGTAGGGATAGCTCCTATAATTCACCCCTCCACTTT. This translates into CASSYGRRDSSYNSPLHF.

V is TRBV5-8 and J is TRBJ1-3; 9 bases align to TRBD1. The CDR3 has 15 amino acids. With V trimmed by 2 bases and J by 0 bases, 0 bases remained unmatched. CDR1 is SGHTS and CDR2 is YDEGEE in the germline V gene. This CDR3 reads CASSLQGASGNTIYF. The CDR3 DNA is TGTGCCAGCAGCTTACAGGGGGCCTCTGGAAACACCATATATTTT.

This clonotype came up many times. The chain links TRBV20-1 to TRBJ2-7, with D perhaps assigned TRBD1 or TRBD2 (6 bases each). Trimming left V 4 bases short and J 2 bases short, with 9 bases between. The CDR3 length is 12 residues. Germline CDR1 DFQATT, CDR2 SNEGSKA (reference sequence). As DNA, the CDR3 is TGCAGTGCTAAGGGGGGCACCTACGAGCAGTACTTC. It encodes CSAKGGTYEQYF.

This clonotype was seen many times. J is TRBJ1-2 and V is TRBV12-3 or TRBV12-4; D may be TRBD1 (6 bases). There are 14 residues in the CDR3. The V and J ends lost 3 bases and 8 bases respectively, with 16 bases between them. The CDR3, as DNA: TGTGCCAGCAGTTTTGAGGGGCTTGGGGGCGGCTACACCTTC. Protein product: CASSFEGLGGGYTF.

This sequence joins TRBV11-2 and TRBJ1-6, with 7 bases aligning to TRBD1. J was trimmed by 8 bases and V by 4 bases; bases with no gene match: 5. Germline CDR1 is SGHAT and CDR2 is FQNNGV. The CDR3 sequence is 14 residues long. This chain's CDR3 is CASSWTGSDSPLHF. CDR3 DNA sequence: TGTGCCAGCAGCTGGACAGGCTCGGATTCACCCCTCCACTTT. Full variable domain (missing parts from reference TRBV11-2 and TRBJ1-6): EAGVAQSPRYKIIEKRQSVAFWCNPISGHATLYWYQQILGQGPKLLIQFQNNGVVDDSQLPKDRFSAERLKGVDSTLKIQPAKLEDSAVYLCASSWTGSDSPLHFGNGTRLTVT.

DNA of the CDR3: TGTGCCAGCACCGGACAGGGGGCTGGCACTGAAGCTTTCTTT. It specifies CASTGQGAGTEAFF. The V gene is TRBV2, the J gene TRBJ1-1, with 11 bases aligning to TRBD1. Losses at the gene ends were 7 bases for V and 4 bases for J; bases not matched to a gene: 5. The CDR3 length is 14 residues. Germline V gene sequence: CDR1 SNHLY, CDR2 FYNNEI. The full variable domain, rest sourced from reference TRBV2 and TRBJ1-1, is EPEVTQTPSHQVTQMGQEVILRCVPISNHLYFYWYRQILGQKVEFLVSFYNNEISEKSEIFDDQFSVERPDGSNFTLKIRSTKLEDSAMYFCASTGQGAGTEAFFGQGTRLTVV.

This clonotype was detected many times. The CDR3 DNA follows: TGTGCCAGCAGTGACAGTGGACAGGGGATCGACGAGCAGTACTTC. Translation gives CASSDSGQGIDEQYF. This chain links TRBV6-4 with TRBJ2-7, with 9 bases lining up with TRBD1. Germline CDR1 is MRHNA and CDR2 is SNTAGT. The CDR3 consists of 15 residues. The V gene end was trimmed by 2 bases and the J gene end by 5 bases; junction bases not matched to a gene: 7.

The chain has TRBV4-1 and TRBJ2-3; TRBD2 aligns across 12 bases. Germline assignment: CDR1 MGHRA and CDR2 YSYEKL. J was trimmed by 2 bases and V by 1 base; bases with no gene match: 4. This CDR3 has 17 residues. CDR3 in DNA: TGCGCCAGCAGCCAAGGCCGACTAGCGGGAGTCACAGATACGCAGTATTTT. It encodes CASSQGRLAGVTDTQYF.

The chain employs TRBV9 and TRBJ2-5; D call uncertain. Per germline, CDR1 SGDLS and CDR2 YYNGEE. CDR3 length equals 15 residues. V shed 0 bases and J shed 5 bases, with 14 bases lying between them. The DNA for the CDR3 is TGTGCCAGCAGCGTAGGAAATTTAGGGATGGAGACCCAGTACTTC. Its protein product is CASSVGNLGMETQYF.

This clonotype was observed at least ten times. The rearrangement links TRBV6-5 to TRBJ1-1; D is ambiguous. The length of the CDR3 is 12 residues. V was pared by 5 bases and J by 4 bases, with 8 bases between. Germline V gene sequence: CDR1 MNHEY, CDR2 SVGAGI. DNA of the CDR3: TGTGCCAGCAGTAATTGGCTCACTGAAGCTTTCTTT. It yields the protein CASSNWLTEAFF.

This clonotype has a count of ten or more. The chain links TRBV28 to TRBJ2-1, with 10 bases matching TRBD2. The V gene's germline CDR1 is MDHEN and CDR2 SYDVKM. The CDR3 totals 16 residues. V was pared by 5 bases and J by 4 bases, with 8 bases of the junction left unmatched. CDR3 region: CASSRLLAGEYNEQFF. The DNA of the CDR3 is TGTGCCAGCAGTCGACTTCTAGCGGGAGAGTACAATGAGCAGTTCTTC.

The sample holds many counts of this clonotype. The CDR3 nucleotides read TGTGCCAGCAGCCCTAGGACGGATTACGAGCAGTACTTC. Its translation is CASSPRTDYEQYF. The chain employs TRBV7-2 and TRBJ2-7; D gene unclear. This CDR3 comprises 13 residues. Germline-derived CDR1 and CDR2 are SGHTA and FQGNSA. Trimming pared 5 bases from V and 4 bases from J, leaving 12 bases between.

This chain uses TRBV27 with TRBJ1-2, with a tentative D call TRBD1 (6 bases). Germline V gene lookup returns CDR1 MNHEY and CDR2 SMNVEV (reference sequence). Trimming pared 6 bases from V and 9 bases from J, leaving 14 bases between. The CDR3 is 12 amino acids. The CDR3 DNA reads as TGTGCCAGCAGCCCAGGGGACAACAGCTACACCTTC. Translating gives CASSPGDNSYTF.

In its sample, this clonotype was seen a few times. The gene calls are TRBV7-3 and TRBJ1-1, with D possibly being TRBD1 (6 bases). This CDR3 is built from 14 residues. V was clipped by 3 bases and J by 8 bases, with 16 bases between them. Per germline, CDR1 SGHTA and CDR2 FQGTGA. CDR3 amino acids: CASSLTGQPSEAFF. CDR3 nucleotide sequence: TGTGCCAGCAGCTTGACGGGACAACCTAGCGAAGCTTTCTTT.

This chain connects TRBV5-6 to TRBJ2-2, with D unresolved. This CDR3 spans 14 amino acids. Deletions cut 1 base from V and 9 bases from J, with 13 bases between. Germline-derived CDR1 and CDR2 are SGHDT and YYEEEE. CDR3 DNA: TGTGCCAGCAGCTTGTTGCAGAGTACCCGGGAGCTGTTTTTT. Protein: CASSLLQSTRELFF.

This clonotype was counted at least ten times. The chain joins TRBV2 to TRBJ2-1; 12 positions agree with TRBD2. V was pared by 4 bases and J by 0 bases, with 7 bases of the junction left unmatched. This CDR3 region has 18 residues. Germline V lookup: CDR1 SNHLY, CDR2 FYNNEI. The CDR3 loop is CASSVTSGSLFSYNEQFF. CDR3 DNA sequence: TGTGCCAGCAGTGTGACTAGCGGGAGCCTCTTCTCCTACAATGAGCAGTTCTTC.

This clonotype showed up many times. This chain joins TRBV7-9 and TRBJ2-3; the D call may be TRBD1 or TRBD2 (6 bases each). Germline V gene lookup returns CDR1 SEHNR and CDR2 FQNEAQ (reference sequence). The CDR3 consists of 13 residues. Trimming took 6 bases from V and 7 from J, leaving 14 bases between them. CDR3 sequence (DNA): TGTGCCAGCAGAGGGGGACTCGTTTATACGCAGTATTTT. Translated: CASRGGLVYTQYF. Looking up the rest from reference TRBV7-9 and TRBJ2-3 gives the full variable domain: DTGVSQNPRHKITKRGQNVTFRCDPISEHNRLYWYRQTLGQGPEFLTYFQNEAQLEKSRLLSDRFSAERPKGSFSTLEIQRTEQGDSAMYLCASRGGLVYTQYFGPGTRLTVL.

The chain combines TRBV20-1 with TRBJ1-5; TRBD1 might be the D (6 bases). CDR1 DFQATT and CDR2 SNEGSKA come from the germline V gene (reference sequence). The CDR3 totals 13 residues. The V and J ends lost 6 bases and 4 bases respectively, with 13 bases between them. The CDR3 DNA sequence: TGCAGTGCACCGGGACATCAAAATCAGCCCCAGCATTTT. It codes for CSAPGHQNQPQHF.

At least ten counts were recorded for this clonotype. Written as DNA, the CDR3 is TGTGCCAGCAGCGGCCGGGACTTCCTCACAGATACGCAGTATTTT. Translating it yields CASSGRDFLTDTQYF. V and J are TRBV9 and TRBJ2-3, with D perhaps matching TRBD2 (6 bases). Germline values: CDR1 SGDLS, CDR2 YYNGEE. Trimming cost V 3 bases and J 2 bases, with 13 bases left between them. The CDR3 sequence is 15 residues long.